Following are 27 T cell receptor beta chains from one sample sequenced in a study of spatial heterogeneity in lung cancer. Time point denoted: blood at routine non-recurrence follow-up after resection. The input material, whole RNA from tumor, nontumor lung or frozen PBMC, was sequenced unsorted. Using its own MiXCR run on the 5' RACE reads, TCRdb lists one record per CDR3 protein. The sample records about 120,000 distinct CDR3 sequences, over 9% being singletons. The sample in question was PBMCs, obtained at follow-up. Receptor source: a male donor with early-stage non-small cell lung cancer.

This clonotype was recorded at least ten times. J is TRBJ2-7 and V is TRBV5-6; 8 nucleotides match TRBD1. Germline-derived CDR1 and CDR2 are SGHDT and YYEEEE. CDR3 size: 14 residues. Trimming removed 3 bases from V and 4 bases from J; junction bases left unmatched: 6. The CDR3 loop reads CASSWIQGGYEQYF. The CDR3 coding sequence is TGTGCCAGCAGCTGGATACAGGGGGGATACGAGCAGTACTTC.

In its sample, this clonotype was seen many times. This chain joins TRBV9 and TRBJ1-1; the D is unclear. Germline V lookup: CDR1 SGDLS, CDR2 YYNGEE. V lost 0 bases and J 1 base, leaving 7 bases between the germline ends. CDR3 length: 14 residues. CDR3 nucleotide sequence: TGTGCCAGCAGCGTAGACGCCTGGAACACTGAAGCTTTCTTT. It encodes CASSVDAWNTEAFF.

The J gene is TRBJ1-2, the V gene TRBV13; D gene unclear. From germline, CDR1 is PRHDT and CDR2 FYEKMQ (reference sequence). The CDR3 is made up of 13 amino acids. Trimming stripped 2 bases from V and 4 bases from J, with 8 bases between. The CDR3 region is CASSLNRGYGYTF. DNA for the CDR3: TGTGCCAGCAGCTTAAATCGAGGCTATGGCTACACCTTC.

This clonotype was seen more than once but under ten times. The chain carries TRBV20-1 and TRBJ2-7; 9 bases are shared with TRBD1. CDR1 is DFQATT and CDR2 is SNEGSKA in the germline V gene (reference sequence). V lost 6 bases to trimming and J lost 1 base; unmatched junction nucleotides: 7. The CDR3 has 14 residues. The CDR3 reads CSALTGTGSYEQYF. As DNA, the CDR3 is TGCAGTGCCCTTACCGGGACAGGGTCCTACGAGCAGTACTTC.

This clonotype was seen repeatedly, ten times or more. CDR3 coding DNA: TGTGCCAGCAGCGGACAGGGTTACAGTACTGGGGCCAACGTCCTGACTTTC. This translates into CASSGQGYSTGANVLTF. The J gene is TRBJ2-6, the V gene TRBV3-1; 8 bases align to TRBD1. V was pared by 5 bases and J by 2 bases, with 8 bases of the junction left unmatched. The germline V gene encodes CDR1 LGHDT and CDR2 YNNKEL (reference sequence). The length of the CDR3 is 17 residues.

The sample holds one count of this clonotype. This sequence joins TRBV5-1 and TRBJ1-1, with D hard to call. V lost 1 base, J lost 1 base, and 8 bases lay in between. The CDR3 is made up of 14 amino acids. From germline, CDR1 is SGHRS and CDR2 YFSETQ. The CDR3 region is CASSLTVRNTEAFF. CDR3 bases: TGCGCCAGCAGCTTGACAGTGAGGAACACTGAAGCTTTCTTT.

The V and J genes are TRBV11-3 and TRBJ2-7, with a tentative D call TRBD1 (5 bases). Between the trimmed V and J ends, which lost 5 bases and 1 base, there was a span of 9 bases. The CDR3 runs to 13 residues. Germline assignment: CDR1 SGHNT and CDR2 YENEEA. The CDR3 region is CASSTPGSYEQYF. The DNA for the CDR3 is TGTGCCAGCAGCACCCCAGGGTCCTACGAGCAGTACTTC.

The V call is TRBV4-2, the J call TRBJ1-3; D call uncertain. The CDR3 runs to 17 residues. V shed 3 bases and J shed 0 bases, with 15 bases lying between them. The germline gives CDR1 LGHNA, CDR2 YNFKEQ. The CDR3 coding sequence is TGTGCCAGCAGCCAGTATCTTGAGACGGACTCTGGAAACACCATATATTTT. Residues: CASSQYLETDSGNTIYF.

This chain links TRBV15 with TRBJ2-7; TRBD2 matches at 7 bases. CDR3 length equals 14 residues. Trimming cost V 1 base and J 2 bases; bases outside gene matches: 2. Germline V lookup: CDR1 LNHNV, CDR2 YYDKDF (reference sequence). This CDR3 is CATSRVSGPYEQYF. CDR3 in DNA: TGTGCCACCAGCAGAGTTAGCGGGCCCTACGAGCAGTACTTC.

This clonotype came up many times. The V call is TRBV7-2, the J call TRBJ2-1, with no clear D. The CDR3 has 14 residues. Trimming cost V 3 bases and J 8 bases, with 14 bases left between them. Germline V lookup: CDR1 SGHTA, CDR2 FQGNSA. For the CDR3, the DNA is TGTGCCAGCAGCTTGGGATCTAGTCTCGATGAGCAGTTCTTC. Translating it yields CASSLGSSLDEQFF.

The chain links TRBV5-1 to TRBJ2-3; D call uncertain. V gave up 4 bases and J gave up 2 bases, with 5 bases separating them. The CDR3 has 12 residues. Germline CDR1 is SGHRS and CDR2 is YFSETQ. The CDR3 coding sequence is TGCGCCAGCAGCAAGGCCACAGATACGCAGTATTTT. Protein: CASSKATDTQYF.

This clonotype was seen only a few times. The chain couples TRBV20-1 to TRBJ2-7, with a weak D call TRBD2 (5 bases). This CDR3 comprises 14 residues. Germline CDR1 and CDR2: DFQATT and SNEGSKA (reference sequence). V was clipped by 0 bases and J by 0 bases, with 9 bases between them. Written as DNA, the CDR3 is TGCAGTGCTAGAGATATGGGGAGCTCCTACGAGCAGTACTTC. Protein: CSARDMGSSYEQYF.

This clonotype turned up a few times. The chain carries TRBV5-1 and TRBJ1-5, with D possibly TRBD1 on 6 matching bases. Trimming took off 2 bases at V and 0 bases at J, with 9 bases between the two ends. CDR3 length: 15 residues. The germline V gene encodes CDR1 SGHRS and CDR2 YFSETQ. CDR3: CASSLGDTSNQPQHF. As DNA, the CDR3 is TGCGCCAGCAGCTTAGGGGACACTAGCAATCAGCCCCAGCATTTT.

The chain couples TRBV7-2 to TRBJ2-3, with D unresolved. The CDR3 is 14 amino acids. Germline V gene data show CDR1 as SGHTA and CDR2 as FQGNSA. The V and J ends lost 4 bases and 0 bases respectively, with 8 bases between them. The CDR3 loop is CASSWAVSTDTQYF. CDR3 in DNA: TGTGCCAGCAGCTGGGCAGTTAGCACAGATACGCAGTATTTT. The variable domain in full, with the rest retrieved from reference TRBV7-2 and TRBJ2-3, is GAGVSQSPSNKVTEKGKDVELRCDPISGHTALYWYRQSLGQGLEFLIYFQGNSAPDKSGLPSDRFSAERTGGSVSTLTIQRTQQEDSAVYLCASSWAVSTDTQYFGPGTRLTVL.

This clonotype showed up many times. The chain is built from TRBV7-6 and TRBJ1-1; tentative D call: TRBD1 (5 bases). CDR1 and CDR2 (germline): SGHVS, FNYEAQ. Trimming shortened V by 5 bases and J by 2 bases, and 9 bases separated the two germline ends. The CDR3 contains 13 residues. The CDR3 loop reads CASSKDINTEAFF. As DNA, the CDR3 is TGTGCCAGCAGCAAGGACATTAACACTGAAGCTTTCTTT.

This clonotype was detected only a few times. The chain couples TRBV10-3 to TRBJ1-6; D is possibly TRBD1 (5 bases). Germline CDR1 and CDR2: ENHRY and SYGVKD. The CDR3 is 12 residues long. V shed 7 bases and J shed 10 bases, with 11 bases lying between them. CDR3 DNA sequence: TGTGCCATCAAGGAGGGGAACTCACCCCTCCACTTT. This translates into CAIKEGNSPLHF.

At least ten counts were recorded for this clonotype. The chain has TRBV10-3 and TRBJ1-5; D not certain. Between the trimmed V and J ends, which lost 2 bases and 4 bases, there was a span of 9 bases. There are 14 residues in the CDR3. Germline CDR1 ENHRY, CDR2 SYGVKD. The CDR3: CAISEGQPNQPQHF. The CDR3 region has the DNA TGTGCCATCAGTGAGGGGCAGCCAAATCAGCCCCAGCATTTT.

The chain links TRBV29-1 to TRBJ1-1; D is perhaps TRBD1 (5 bases). The ends were cut back, 5 bases at V and 0 bases at J, with 10 bases in the middle. In germline, CDR1 is SQVTM, CDR2 ANQGSEA. The CDR3 is made up of 13 amino acids. The CDR3 sequence is CSVSPGMNTEAFF. As DNA, the CDR3 is TGCAGCGTTTCTCCAGGGATGAACACTGAAGCTTTCTTT.

Many counts were recorded for this clonotype. J is TRBJ2-1 and V is TRBV24-1, with a tentative D call TRBD1 (6 bases). The CDR3 is 17 residues long. Germline V gene data show CDR1 as KGHDR and CDR2 as SFDVKD. V was pared by 5 bases and J by 0 bases, with 16 bases between. CDR3 residues: CATSARTEYLSYNEQFF. The CDR3 DNA is TGTGCCACCAGTGCTAGGACAGAATATCTCTCCTACAATGAGCAGTTCTTC.

This clonotype was seen many times. The chain joins TRBV28 to TRBJ1-6; 9 bases line up with TRBD1. From germline, CDR1 is MDHEN and CDR2 SYDVKM. The CDR3 has 17 amino acids. V was clipped by 5 bases and J by 10 bases; unmatched bases: 15. CDR3 sequence (DNA): TGTGCCAGCAGTGTTTCATCACCTACAGGGGGCGGCTCACCCCTCCACTTT. It translates to CASSVSSPTGGGSPLHF. The full variable domain, in which reference TRBV28 and TRBJ1-6 provide the parts outside the CDR3, is DVKVTQSSRYLVKRTGEKVFLECVQDMDHENMFWYRQDPGLGLRLIYFSYDVKMKEKGDIPEGYSVSREKKERFSLILESASTNQTSMYLCASSVSSPTGGGSPLHFGNGTRLTVT.

The CDR3 nucleotides are TGTGCCGTACCGGGACAGGGGTACAATGAGCAGTTCTTC. Amino acids: CAVPGQGYNEQFF. The chain links TRBV28 to TRBJ2-1, with 10 positions matching TRBD1. The CDR3 spans 13 residues. V lost 11 bases to trimming and J lost 4 bases; unmatched junction nucleotides: 5. The V gene's germline CDR1 is MDHEN and CDR2 SYDVKM.

This clonotype was recorded at least ten times. The chain links TRBV7-2 to TRBJ1-5; no reliable D call. Between the trimmed V and J ends, which lost 5 bases and 3 bases, there was a span of 14 bases. Germline CDR1 SGHTA, CDR2 FQGNSA. CDR3 length equals 15 residues. The CDR3 loop reads CASSPWSSPNQPQHF. In nucleotides, the CDR3 is TGTGCCAGCAGCCCGTGGAGCAGTCCCAATCAGCCCCAGCATTTT.

This clonotype was counted at least ten times. The chain couples TRBV12-3 or TRBV12-4 to TRBJ1-6, with D possibly being TRBD1 (5 bases). CDR3 length: 13 residues. Trimming removed 2 bases at V and 7 bases at J, with 6 bases between. CDR3 bases: TGTGCCAGCAGTTTACGGGGGAATTCACCCCTCCACTTT. Translating it yields CASSLRGNSPLHF.

This clonotype showed up many times. The chain employs TRBV27 and TRBJ1-4, with D tentatively TRBD1 (5 bases). There are 14 residues in the CDR3. V lost 5 bases and J 11 bases, leaving 18 bases between the germline ends. The germline gives CDR1 MNHEY, CDR2 SMNVEV (reference sequence). CDR3 in DNA: TGTGCCAGCAGTCTCGACAGTCCCAAGGGGAAACTGTTTTTT. It yields the protein CASSLDSPKGKLFF. The variable domain in full, completed from reference TRBV27 and TRBJ1-4, reads EAQVTQNPRYLITVTGKKLTVTCSQNMNHEYMSWYRQDPGLGLRQIYYSMNVEVTDKGDVPEGYKVSRKEKRNFPLILESPSPNQTSLYFCASSLDSPKGKLFFGSGTQLSVL.

This clonotype was observed a few times. This rearrangement joins TRBV21-1 to TRBJ1-6; TRBD1 is taken as the D call from the table, unchecked against the DNA. TRBV21-1 is noted as a pseudogene. This CDR3 contains 18 residues. DNA of the CDR3: TGTGCCAGCAGCAAAGTTTCAAACAGGTCGAGGTATAATTCACCCCTCCACTTT. Its protein product is CASSKVSNRSRYNSPLHF.

This sequence joins TRBV11-2 and TRBJ1-1, with a possible D match to TRBD1 (5 bases). Germline loops: CDR1 SGHAT, CDR2 FQNNGV. V was pared by 11 bases and J by 4 bases, with 17 bases between. The CDR3 contains 13 residues. The CDR3 here is CASGEGIGTEAFF. CDR3 DNA: TGTGCCTCGGGGGAGGGGATCGGCACTGAAGCTTTCTTT.

This clonotype was picked up a small number of times. The chain uses TRBV28 and TRBJ2-3, with 9 bases aligning to TRBD2. The CDR3 runs to 19 residues. Germline CDR1 reads MDHEN; CDR2 reads SYDVKM. With V trimmed by 7 bases and J by 0 bases, 17 bases remained unmatched. CDR3 sequence: CASTPRGSGGRGSTDTQYF. The CDR3 bases are TGTGCCAGCACCCCCCGGGGTAGCGGGGGCCGGGGGAGCACAGATACGCAGTATTTT.